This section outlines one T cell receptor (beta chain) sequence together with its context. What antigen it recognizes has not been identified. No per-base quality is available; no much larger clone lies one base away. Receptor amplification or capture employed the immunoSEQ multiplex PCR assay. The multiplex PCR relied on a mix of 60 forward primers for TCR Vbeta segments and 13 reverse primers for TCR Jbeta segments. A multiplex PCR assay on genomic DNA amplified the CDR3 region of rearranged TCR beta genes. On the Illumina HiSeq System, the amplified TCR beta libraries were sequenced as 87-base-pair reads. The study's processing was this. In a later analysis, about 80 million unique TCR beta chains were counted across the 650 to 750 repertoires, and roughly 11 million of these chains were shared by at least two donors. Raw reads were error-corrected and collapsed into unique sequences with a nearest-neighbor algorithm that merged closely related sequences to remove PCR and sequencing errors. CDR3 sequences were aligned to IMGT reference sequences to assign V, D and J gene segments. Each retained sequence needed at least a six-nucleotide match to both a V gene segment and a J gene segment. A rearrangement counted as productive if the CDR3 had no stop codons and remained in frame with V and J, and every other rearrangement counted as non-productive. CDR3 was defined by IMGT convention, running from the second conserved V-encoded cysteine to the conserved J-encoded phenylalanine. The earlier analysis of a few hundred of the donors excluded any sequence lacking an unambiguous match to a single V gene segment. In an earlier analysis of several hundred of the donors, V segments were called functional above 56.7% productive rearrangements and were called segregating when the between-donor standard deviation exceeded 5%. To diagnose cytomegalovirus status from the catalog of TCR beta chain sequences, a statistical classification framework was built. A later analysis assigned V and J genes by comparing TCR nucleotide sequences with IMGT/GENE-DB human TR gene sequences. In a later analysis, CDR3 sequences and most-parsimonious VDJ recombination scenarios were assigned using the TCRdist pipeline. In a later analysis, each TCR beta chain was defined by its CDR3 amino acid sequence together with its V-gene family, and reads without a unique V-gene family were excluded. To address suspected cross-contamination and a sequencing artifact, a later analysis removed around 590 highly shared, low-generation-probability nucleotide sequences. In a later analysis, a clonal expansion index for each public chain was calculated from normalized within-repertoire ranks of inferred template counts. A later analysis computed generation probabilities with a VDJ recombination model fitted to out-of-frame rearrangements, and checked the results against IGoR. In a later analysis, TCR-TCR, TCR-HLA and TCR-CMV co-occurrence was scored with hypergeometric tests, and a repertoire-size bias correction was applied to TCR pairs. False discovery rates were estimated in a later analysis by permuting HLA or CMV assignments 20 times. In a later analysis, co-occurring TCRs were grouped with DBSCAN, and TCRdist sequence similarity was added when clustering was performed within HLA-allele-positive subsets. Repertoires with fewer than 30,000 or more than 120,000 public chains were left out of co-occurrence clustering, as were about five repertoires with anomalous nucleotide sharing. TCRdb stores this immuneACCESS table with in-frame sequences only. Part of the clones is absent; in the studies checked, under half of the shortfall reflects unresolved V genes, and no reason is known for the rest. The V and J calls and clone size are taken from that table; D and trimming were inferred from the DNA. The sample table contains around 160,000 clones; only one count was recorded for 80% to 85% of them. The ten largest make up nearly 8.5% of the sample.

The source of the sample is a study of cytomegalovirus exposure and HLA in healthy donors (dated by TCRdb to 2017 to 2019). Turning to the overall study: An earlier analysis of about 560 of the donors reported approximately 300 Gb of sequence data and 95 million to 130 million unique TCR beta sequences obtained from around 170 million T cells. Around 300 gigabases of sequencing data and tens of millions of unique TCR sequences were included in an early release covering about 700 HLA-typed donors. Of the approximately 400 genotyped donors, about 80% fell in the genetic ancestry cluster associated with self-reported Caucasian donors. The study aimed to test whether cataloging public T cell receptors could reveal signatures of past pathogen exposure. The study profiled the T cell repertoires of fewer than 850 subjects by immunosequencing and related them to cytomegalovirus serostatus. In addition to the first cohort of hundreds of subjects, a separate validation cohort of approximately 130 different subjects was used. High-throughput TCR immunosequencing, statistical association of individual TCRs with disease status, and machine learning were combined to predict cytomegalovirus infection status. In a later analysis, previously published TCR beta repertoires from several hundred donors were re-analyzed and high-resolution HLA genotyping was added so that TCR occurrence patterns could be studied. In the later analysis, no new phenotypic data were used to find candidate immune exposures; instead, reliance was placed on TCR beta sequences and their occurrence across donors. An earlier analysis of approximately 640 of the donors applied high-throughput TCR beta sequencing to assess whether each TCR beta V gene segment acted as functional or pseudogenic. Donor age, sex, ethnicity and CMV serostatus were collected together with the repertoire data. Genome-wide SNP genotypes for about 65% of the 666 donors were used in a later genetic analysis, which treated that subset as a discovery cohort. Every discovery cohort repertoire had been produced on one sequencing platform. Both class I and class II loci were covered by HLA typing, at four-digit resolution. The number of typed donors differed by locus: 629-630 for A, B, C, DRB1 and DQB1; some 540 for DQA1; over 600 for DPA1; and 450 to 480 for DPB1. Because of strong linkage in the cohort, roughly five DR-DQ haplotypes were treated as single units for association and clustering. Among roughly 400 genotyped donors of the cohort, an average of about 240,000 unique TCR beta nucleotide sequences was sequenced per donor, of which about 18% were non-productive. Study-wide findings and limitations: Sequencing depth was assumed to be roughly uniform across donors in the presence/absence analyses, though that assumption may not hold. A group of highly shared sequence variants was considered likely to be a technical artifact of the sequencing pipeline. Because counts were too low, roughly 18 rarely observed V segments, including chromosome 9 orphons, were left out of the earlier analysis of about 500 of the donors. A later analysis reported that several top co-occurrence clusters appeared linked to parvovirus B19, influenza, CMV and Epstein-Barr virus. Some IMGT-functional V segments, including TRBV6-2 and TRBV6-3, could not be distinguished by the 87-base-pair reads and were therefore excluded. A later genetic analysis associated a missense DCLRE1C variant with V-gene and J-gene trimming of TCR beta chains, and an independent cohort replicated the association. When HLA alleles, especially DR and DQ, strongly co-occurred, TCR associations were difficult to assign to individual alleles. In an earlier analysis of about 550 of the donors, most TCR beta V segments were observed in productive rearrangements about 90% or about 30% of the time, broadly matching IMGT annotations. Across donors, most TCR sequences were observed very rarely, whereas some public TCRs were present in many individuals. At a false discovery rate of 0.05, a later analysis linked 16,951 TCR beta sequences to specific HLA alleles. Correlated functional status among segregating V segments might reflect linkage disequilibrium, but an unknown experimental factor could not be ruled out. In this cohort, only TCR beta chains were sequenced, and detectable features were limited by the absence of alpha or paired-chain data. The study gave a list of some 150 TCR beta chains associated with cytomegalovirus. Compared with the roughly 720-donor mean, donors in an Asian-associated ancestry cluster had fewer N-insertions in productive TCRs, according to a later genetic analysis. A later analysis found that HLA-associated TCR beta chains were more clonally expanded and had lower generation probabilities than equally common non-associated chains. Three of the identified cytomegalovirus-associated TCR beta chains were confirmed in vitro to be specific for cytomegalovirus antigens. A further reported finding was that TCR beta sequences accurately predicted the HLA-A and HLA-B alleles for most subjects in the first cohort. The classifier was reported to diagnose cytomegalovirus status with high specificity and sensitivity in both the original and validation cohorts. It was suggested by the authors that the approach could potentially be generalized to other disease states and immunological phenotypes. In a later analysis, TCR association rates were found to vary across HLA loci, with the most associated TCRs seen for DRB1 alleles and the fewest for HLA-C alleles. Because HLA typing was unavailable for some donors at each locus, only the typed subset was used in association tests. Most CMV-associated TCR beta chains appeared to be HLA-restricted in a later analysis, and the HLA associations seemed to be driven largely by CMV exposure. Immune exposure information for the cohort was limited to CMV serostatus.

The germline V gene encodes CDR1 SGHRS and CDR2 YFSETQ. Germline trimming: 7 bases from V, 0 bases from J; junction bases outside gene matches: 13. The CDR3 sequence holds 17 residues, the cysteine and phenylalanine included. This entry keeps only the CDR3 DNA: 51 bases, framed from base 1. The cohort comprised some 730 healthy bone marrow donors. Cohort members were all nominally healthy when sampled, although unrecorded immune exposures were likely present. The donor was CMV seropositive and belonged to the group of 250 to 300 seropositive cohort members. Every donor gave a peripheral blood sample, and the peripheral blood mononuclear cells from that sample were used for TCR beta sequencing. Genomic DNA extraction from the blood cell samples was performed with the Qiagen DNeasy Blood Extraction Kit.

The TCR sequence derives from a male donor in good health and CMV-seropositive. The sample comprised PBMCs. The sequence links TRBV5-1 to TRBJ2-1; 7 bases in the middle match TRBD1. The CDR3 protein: CASARGLTGSSYNEQFF. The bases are TGCGCCAGCGCCCGTGGCCTGACAGGGAGCTCCTACAATGAGCAGTTCTTC.